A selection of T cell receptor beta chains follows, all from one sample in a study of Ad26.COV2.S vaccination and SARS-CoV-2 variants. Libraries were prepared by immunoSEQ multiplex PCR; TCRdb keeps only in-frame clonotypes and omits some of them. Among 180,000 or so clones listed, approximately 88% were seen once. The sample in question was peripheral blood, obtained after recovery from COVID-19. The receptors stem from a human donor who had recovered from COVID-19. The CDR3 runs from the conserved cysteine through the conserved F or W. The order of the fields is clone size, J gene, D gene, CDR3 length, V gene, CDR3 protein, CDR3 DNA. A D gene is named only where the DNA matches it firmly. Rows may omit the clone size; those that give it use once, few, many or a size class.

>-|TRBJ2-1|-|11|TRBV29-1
CSVWVYNEQFF
TGCAGCGTTTGGGTCTACAATGAGCAGTTCTTC
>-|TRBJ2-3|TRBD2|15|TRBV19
CASTLTSGAEDTQYF
TGTGCCAGTACTTTGACTAGCGGGGCGGAGGATACGCAGTATTTT
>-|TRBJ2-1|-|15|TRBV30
CAWSGRLNSRNEQFF
TGTGCCTGGTCGGGCCGGCTGAATTCTAGAAATGAGCAGTTCTTC
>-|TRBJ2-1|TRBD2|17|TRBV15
CATSVTLTSGGINEQFF
TGTGCCACCAGCGTGACGTTAACTAGCGGGGGAATCAATGAGCAGTTCTTC
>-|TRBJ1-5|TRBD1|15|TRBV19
CASSPTTGGRGAQHF
TGTGCCAGTAGTCCTACTACAGGGGGCAGGGGGGCCCAGCATTTT
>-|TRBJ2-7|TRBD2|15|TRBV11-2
CASSPRTSVGWEQYF
TGTGCCAGCAGCCCTAGGACTAGCGTAGGATGGGAGCAGTACTTC
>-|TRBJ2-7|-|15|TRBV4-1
CASSPKEGFAYEQYF
TGCGCCAGCAGCCCGAAGGAGGGTTTCGCCTACGAGCAGTACTTC
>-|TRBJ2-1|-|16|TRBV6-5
CASSYIGAGVYNEQFF
TGTGCCAGCAGTTACATTGGGGCAGGGGTGTACAATGAGCAGTTCTTC
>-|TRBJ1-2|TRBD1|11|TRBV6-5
CAGTGGYGYTF
TGTGCCGGTACAGGGGGCTATGGCTACACCTTC
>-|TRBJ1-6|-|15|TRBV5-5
CASSLNPAYNSPLHF
TGTGCCAGCAGCTTGAACCCGGCCTATAATTCACCCCTCCACTTT
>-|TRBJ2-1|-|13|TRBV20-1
CSASWGEVDEQFF
TGCAGTGCTAGTTGGGGGGAGGTCGATGAGCAGTTCTTC
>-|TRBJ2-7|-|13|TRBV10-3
CAIRGQRINEQYF
TGTGCCATCCGTGGCCAGAGGATCAACGAGCAGTACTTC
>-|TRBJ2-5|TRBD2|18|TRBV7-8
CASSRGMGGLAGEETQYF
TGTGCCAGCAGCCGAGGGATGGGCGGACTAGCGGGGGAAGAGACCCAGTACTTC
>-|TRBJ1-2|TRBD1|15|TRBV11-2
CASSLAGTGGYGYTF
TGTGCCAGCAGCTTGGCCGGGACAGGGGGCTATGGCTACACCTTC
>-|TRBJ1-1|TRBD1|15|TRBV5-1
CASSLRQGADTEAFF
TGCGCCAGCAGCCTGCGACAGGGGGCGGACACTGAAGCTTTCTTT
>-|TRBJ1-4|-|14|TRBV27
CASSLTATNEKLFF
TGTGCCAGCAGTTTAACAGCAACTAATGAAAAACTGTTTTTT
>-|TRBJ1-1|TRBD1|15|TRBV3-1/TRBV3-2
CASSVQGARGTEAFF
TGTGCCAGCAGCGTGCAGGGGGCGAGGGGCACTGAAGCTTTCTTT
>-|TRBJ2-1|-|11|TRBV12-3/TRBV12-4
CASFSYNEQFF
TGTGCCAGCTTTTCGTACAATGAGCAGTTCTTC
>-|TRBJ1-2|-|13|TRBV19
CASRGTEGSGYTF
TGTGCCAGTAGGGGGACGGAGGGGAGCGGCTACACCTTC
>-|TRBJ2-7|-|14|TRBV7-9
CASSLVSGFYEQYF
TGTGCCAGCAGCTTAGTTTCGGGTTTTTACGAGCAGTACTTC
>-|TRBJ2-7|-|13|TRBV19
CASGGPSSYEQYF
TGTGCCAGTGGGGGACCGAGCTCCTACGAGCAGTACTTC
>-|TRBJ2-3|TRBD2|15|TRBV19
CASSGASGSADTQYF
TGTGCCAGTAGTGGGGCTAGCGGGAGCGCAGATACGCAGTATTTT
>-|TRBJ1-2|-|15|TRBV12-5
CASGPTGSNREGYTF
TGTGCTAGTGGACCTACCGGGTCGAACCGGGAAGGCTACACCTTC
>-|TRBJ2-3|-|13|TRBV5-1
CASSFTIRDTQYF
TGCGCCAGCAGCTTCACCATACGAGATACGCAGTATTTT
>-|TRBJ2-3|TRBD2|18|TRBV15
CATGRVGGTSGDTDTQYF
TGTGCCACCGGCAGAGTAGGCGGAACTAGCGGGGACACAGATACGCAGTATTTT
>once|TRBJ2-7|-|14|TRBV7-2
CASSYKTGDYEQYF
TGTGCCAGCAGCTACAAGACAGGTGACTACGAGCAGTACTTC
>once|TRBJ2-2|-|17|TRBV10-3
CAISDKPTKGGTGELFF
TGTGCCATCAGTGATAAACCCACCAAAGGGGGGACCGGGGAGCTGTTTTTT
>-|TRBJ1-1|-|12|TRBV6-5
CASRSVNTEAFF
TGTGCCAGCAGATCAGTGAACACTGAAGCTTTCTTT
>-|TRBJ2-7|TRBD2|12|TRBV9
CASGTGGYEQYF
TGTGCCTCGGGGACGGGAGGCTACGAGCAGTACTTC
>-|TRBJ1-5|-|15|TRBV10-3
CAISESTDSNQPQHF
TGTGCCATCAGTGAGTCTACAGATAGCAATCAGCCCCAGCATTTT
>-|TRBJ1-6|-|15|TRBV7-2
CASRSGGIINSPLHF
TGTGCCAGCAGGTCGGGGGGCATTATTAATTCACCCCTCCACTTT
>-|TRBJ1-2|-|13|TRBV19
CASSQVFSYGYTF
TGTGCCAGTAGTCAGGTATTTTCTTATGGCTACACCTTC
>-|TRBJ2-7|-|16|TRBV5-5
CASSLARRPVIYEQYF
TGTGCCAGCAGCTTGGCCCGACGTCCCGTTATCTACGAGCAGTACTTC
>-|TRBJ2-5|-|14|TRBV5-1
CASSRRGGQETQYF
TGCGCCAGCAGCCGGCGGGGCGGGCAAGAGACCCAGTACTTC
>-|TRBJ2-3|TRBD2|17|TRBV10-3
CAITEGPLAGTTDTQYF
TGTGCCATCACCGAGGGCCCTTTAGCGGGGACCACAGATACGCAGTATTTT
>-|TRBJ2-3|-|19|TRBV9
CASSPWGGRFSSSTDTQYF
TGTGCCAGCAGCCCGTGGGGGGGCCGTTTTTCTTCAAGCACAGATACGCAGTATTTT
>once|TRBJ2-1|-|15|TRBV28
CASSSLGGYYNEQFF
TGTGCCAGCAGTTCACTTGGGGGTTACTACAATGAGCAGTTCTTC
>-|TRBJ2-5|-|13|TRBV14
CASSDTGEETQYF
TGTGCCAGCAGCGATACGGGGGAAGAGACCCAGTACTTC
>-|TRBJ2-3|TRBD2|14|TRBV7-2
CASGPGGVADTQYF
TGTGCCAGCGGACCTGGGGGGGTCGCAGATACGCAGTATTTT
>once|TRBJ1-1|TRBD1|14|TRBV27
CASSVTYRGTEAFF
TGTGCCAGCAGTGTAACCTACAGGGGAACTGAAGCTTTCTTT
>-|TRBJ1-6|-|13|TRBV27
CASSLGVSSPLHF
TGTGCCAGCAGTTTAGGGGTTAGCTCACCCCTCCACTTT
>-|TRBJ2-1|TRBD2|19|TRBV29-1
CSVEDPWTSGRDVQGEQFF
TGCAGCGTTGAAGATCCCTGGACTAGCGGGAGGGACGTACAGGGTGAGCAGTTCTTC
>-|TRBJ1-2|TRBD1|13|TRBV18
CASSPGQDYGYTF
TGTGCCAGCTCACCTGGACAGGACTATGGCTACACCTTC
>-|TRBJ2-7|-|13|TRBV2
CASSEGGWYEQYF
TGTGCCAGCAGTGAAGGTGGGTGGTACGAGCAGTACTTC
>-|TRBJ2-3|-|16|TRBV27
CASSLETSPSTDTQYF
TGTGCCAGCAGTTTAGAAACTAGCCCCAGCACAGATACGCAGTATTTT